The present entry profiles one TCR beta chain with its context. The target antigen is unknown. The data derive from a study of CD8+CD57+ T cells in acquired aplastic anemia. The overall study: Yields of DNA that came from sorted CD4+ and CD8+ cells averaged roughly 3.3 ug. Study-wide results and limits: Overlapping CD8+ CDR3 repertoires of patients and controls contained nearly 30 shared sequences.

Genomic DNA, serving as template, underwent TCR beta VDJ and CDR3 profiling. TCRdb independently ran MiXCR on the reads; one entry per CDR3 protein. This table has under 200,000 distinct CDR3 sequences, 48% appearing once. The CDR3 totals 13 residues. Trimming removed 7 bases from V and 1 base from J, with 8 bases in between. Looked up from germline, CDR1 is ENHRY and CDR2 is SYGVKD. Sequencing was done on patients that had shown CD8+CD57+ cell expansion by flow cytometry. The chain is built from TRBV10-3 and TRBJ1-5; weak D call: TRBD1 (5 bases). This TCR derives from a human donor with aplastic anemia. Sequencing was carried out using sorted CD4+, CD8+, or CD8+CD57+ T cells (not recorded which) from PBMCs. The CDR3 region has the DNA TGTGCCATCAAAAGGGGAAGCAATCAGCCCCAGCATTTT. Protein sequence: CAIKRGSNQPQHF.